These T cell receptor beta chains were read from a single sample in a study of regulatory T cells in long-lasting Graves disease. TCRdb recomputed calls from the multiplex PCR reads with MiXCR, one row per CDR3 protein. This table has over 500,000 distinct CDR3 sequences, 15% to 20% appearing once. These same records also appear under a second study, on T cells in Graves' hyperthyroidism and ophthalmopathy.

The specimen was peripheral blood mononuclear cells (PBMCs), collected at new diagnosis, from a patient treated with antithyroid drugs. The origin of the receptors is a man in his late teens or twenties with Graves disease. CDR3s include the opening cysteine and the closing phenylalanine or tryptophan. The D gene is left open where the match is weak. Only some rows state a clone size, as once, few, many or a class for expanded clones.

cdr3_nt cdr3_aa v_call d_call clone_size j_call
TGTGCCAGCAGCCATCCCGGACAGGTAGTCACTGAAGCTTTCTTT CASSHPGQVVTEAFF TRBV4-2 TRBD1 few TRBJ1-1
TGTGCCAGCAGCTTTAATTTCCACGAGCAGTACTTC CASSFNFHEQYF TRBV11-2 . few TRBJ2-7
TGTGCCAGCAGCCCCGGGAGCCTGGGGGGGGAGCTGTTTTTT CASSPGSLGGELFF TRBV7-3 . . TRBJ2-2
TGTGCCTGGGCTAGCGGGAGATTCGATGAGCAGTTCTTC CAWASGRFDEQFF TRBV30 TRBD2 few TRBJ2-1
TGTGCCAGCAGCATCGGACTAGCGGACACAGATACGCAGTATTTT CASSIGLADTDTQYF TRBV11-2 TRBD2 many TRBJ2-3
TGTGCCAGCAGTCCCTACCCGACAGGGGATTTTGGCTACACCTTC CASSPYPTGDFGYTF TRBV6-4 TRBD1 few TRBJ1-2
TGTGCCAGTAGTATTTCGGGACAGACGAATAATTCACCCCTCCACTTT CASSISGQTNNSPLHF TRBV19 TRBD1 . TRBJ1-6
TGCAGTGGAACGGGACATATGAGGGGAATGAACACTGAAGCTTTCTTT CSGTGHMRGMNTEAFF TRBV20-1 . few TRBJ1-1
TGTGCCATCAGTGAGTCGACGTCTATTTTCTTC CAISESTSIFF TRBV10-3 . . TRBJ2-1
TGTGCCAGCAGCCCGAGGGACAGGGGTTTGACGATAGAGACCCAGTACTTC CASSPRDRGLTIETQYF TRBV3-1 TRBD1 few TRBJ2-5
TGTGCCAGCAGTATGCCGACAGGGCGCACTGAAGCTTTCTTT CASSMPTGRTEAFF TRBV28 TRBD1 many TRBJ1-1
TGTGCCAGCATCAGAGAACAGAATCTTGGAAACACCATATATTTT CASIREQNLGNTIYF TRBV2 . . TRBJ1-3
TGTGCCAGCAGGTTCCGGGACAGGGGTTCTAATGGCTACACCTTC CASRFRDRGSNGYTF TRBV2 TRBD1 . TRBJ1-2
TGTGCCAGCAGTTTACATGGGGGGTTC CASSLHGGF TRBV28 . . TRBJ2-7
TGTGCCAGCAGTAAGTCCAGGGACAATGAGCAGTTCTTC CASSKSRDNEQFF TRBV2 . many TRBJ2-1
TGTACCAGCAGGGCGGGAGAGCAGTTCTTC CTSRAGEQFF TRBV25-1 . . TRBJ2-1
TGCAGTGCAGAGACTAGCGGATTTTCCTACGAGCAGTACTTC CSAETSGFSYEQYF TRBV20-1 TRBD2 few TRBJ2-7
TGTGCCAGCAGTCCAACCCGGGCTAGCGGAGCCTACGAGCAGTACTTC CASSPTRASGAYEQYF TRBV6-2/TRBV6-3 TRBD2 . TRBJ2-7
TGTGCCAGCAGCTTGGGTCGGGATGGCTGGACCCAGTACTTC CASSLGRDGWTQYF TRBV7-2 . few TRBJ2-5
TGTGCCACCAGTGATTTTTCCGGAAAGTACAATGAGCAGTTCTTC CATSDFSGKYNEQFF TRBV24-1 . . TRBJ2-1
TGCGCCAGCAGGCTGAGCGGGACCGGGGAGCTGTTTTTT CASRLSGTGELFF TRBV5-1 . few TRBJ2-2
TGTGCCAGCAGCCCCCGGACAGAACAGTACTTC CASSPRTEQYF TRBV7-9 . many TRBJ2-7
TGTGCCAGCAGATCGGGACTAGCGGCTAGCACAGATACGCAGTATTTT CASRSGLAASTDTQYF TRBV11-1 TRBD2 few TRBJ2-3
TGTGCCAGCAGTTACTCTACAGGGGCCCTCTACGAGCAGTACTTC CASSYSTGALYEQYF TRBV27 TRBD1 few TRBJ2-7
TGCAGTGCCACCAAGGGGGGACTAGGGGCCGAGCAGTACTTC CSATKGGLGAEQYF TRBV20-1 TRBD2 . TRBJ2-7
TGTGCCAGCAGTTCCCTCCGGGGGCCTGCAGGTGGAAACACCATATATTTT CASSSLRGPAGGNTIYF TRBV28 . many TRBJ1-3
TGTGCCAGCAGGGGGACAGGGGGGTTATATGGCTACACCTTC CASRGTGGLYGYTF TRBV2 TRBD1 . TRBJ1-2
TGTGCCAGCAGTGTCTCATCAGGGAAATTCTCCTACAATGAGCAGTTCTTC CASSVSSGKFSYNEQFF TRBV2 . many TRBJ2-1
TGTGCCAGCAGGCCGACTAGCGGGAGGGTCGATTCCTACAATGAGCAGTTCTTC CASRPTSGRVDSYNEQFF TRBV12-3/TRBV12-4 TRBD2 many TRBJ2-1
TGTGCCAGCAGCTTGGACTTGGGGGACACTGAAGCTTTCTTT CASSLDLGDTEAFF TRBV5-4 . many TRBJ1-1
TGCAGTGCCCACGTGGGGGGACTGTACAATGAGCAGTTCTTC CSAHVGGLYNEQFF TRBV20-1 . many TRBJ2-1
TGTGCCAGCAGCCAGGCCATAACAGGGACCGGGGAGCTGTTTTTT CASSQAITGTGELFF TRBV4-2 . . TRBJ2-2
TGTGCCAGCGTAATCCTGGAGGGCTCCTACAATGAGCAGTTCTTC CASVILEGSYNEQFF TRBV7-9 . many TRBJ2-1
TGTGCCAGCAATGAGGCGGGCGGGATATCCCCCAATGAGCAGTTCTTC CASNEAGGISPNEQFF TRBV27 . . TRBJ2-1
TGTGCCAGCAGCGAGGCGGGCAAGCCGGGACTAGCGGGAACGTTCCTGTACTTC CASSEAGKPGLAGTFLYF TRBV7-9 TRBD2 . TRBJ2-7